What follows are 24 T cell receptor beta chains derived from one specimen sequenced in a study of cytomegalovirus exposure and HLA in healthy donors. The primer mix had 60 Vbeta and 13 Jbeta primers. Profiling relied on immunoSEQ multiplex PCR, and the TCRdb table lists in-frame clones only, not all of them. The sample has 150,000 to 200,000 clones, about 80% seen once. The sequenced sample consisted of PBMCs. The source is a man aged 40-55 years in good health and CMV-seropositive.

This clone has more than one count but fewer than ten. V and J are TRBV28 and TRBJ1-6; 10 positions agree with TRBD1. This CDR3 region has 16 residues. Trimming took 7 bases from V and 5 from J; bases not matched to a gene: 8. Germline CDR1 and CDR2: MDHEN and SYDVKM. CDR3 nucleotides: TGTGCCAGCAATGCTCCCGGGACAGGGGATAATTCACCCCTCCACTTT. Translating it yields CASNAPGTGDNSPLHF.

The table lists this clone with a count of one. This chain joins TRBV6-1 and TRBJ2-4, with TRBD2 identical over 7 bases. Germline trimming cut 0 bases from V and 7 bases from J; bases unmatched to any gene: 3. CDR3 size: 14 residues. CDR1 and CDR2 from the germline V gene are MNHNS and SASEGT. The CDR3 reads CASSEAGGINIQYF. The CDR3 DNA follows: TGTGCCAGCAGTGAAGCGGGAGGGATTAACATTCAGTACTTC.

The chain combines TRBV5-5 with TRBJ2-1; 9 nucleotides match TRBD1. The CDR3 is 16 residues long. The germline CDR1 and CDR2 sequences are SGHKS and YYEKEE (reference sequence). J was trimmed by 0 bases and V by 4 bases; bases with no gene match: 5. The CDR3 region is CASSAVGQGSYNEQFF. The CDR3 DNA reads TGTGCCAGCAGCGCCGTGGGACAGGGCTCCTACAATGAGCAGTTCTTC.

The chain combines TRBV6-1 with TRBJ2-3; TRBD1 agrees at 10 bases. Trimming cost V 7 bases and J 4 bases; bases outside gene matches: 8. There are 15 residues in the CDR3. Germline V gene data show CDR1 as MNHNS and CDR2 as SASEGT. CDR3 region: CASTSGQGFPDTQYF. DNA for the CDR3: TGTGCCAGCACTTCGGGACAGGGGTTTCCAGATACGCAGTATTTT.

The CDR3: CASSLSRASSYNEQFF. CDR3 DNA: TGTGCCAGTAGCCTGTCGCGGGCGAGCTCCTACAATGAGCAGTTCTTC. The rearrangement uses TRBV19 and TRBJ2-1; possible D gene TRBD2, 5 bases. Trimming cost V 6 bases and J 0 bases, with 15 bases left between them. This CDR3 is 16 amino acids long. Germline lookup yields CDR1 LNHDA and CDR2 SQIVND (reference sequence).

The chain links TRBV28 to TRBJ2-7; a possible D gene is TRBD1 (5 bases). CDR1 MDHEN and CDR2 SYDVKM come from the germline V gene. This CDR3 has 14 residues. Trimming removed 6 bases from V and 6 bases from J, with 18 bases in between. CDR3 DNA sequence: TGTGCCAGCAGGGACCGAGACAGCGATTTCGAGCAGTACTTC. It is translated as CASRDRDSDFEQYF.

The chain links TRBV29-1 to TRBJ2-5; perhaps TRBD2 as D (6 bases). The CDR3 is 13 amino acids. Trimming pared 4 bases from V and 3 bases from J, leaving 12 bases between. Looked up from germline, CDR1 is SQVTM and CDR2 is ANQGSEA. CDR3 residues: CSVAWGLEETQYF. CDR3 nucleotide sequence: TGCAGCGTTGCCTGGGGACTCGAAGAGACCCAGTACTTC.

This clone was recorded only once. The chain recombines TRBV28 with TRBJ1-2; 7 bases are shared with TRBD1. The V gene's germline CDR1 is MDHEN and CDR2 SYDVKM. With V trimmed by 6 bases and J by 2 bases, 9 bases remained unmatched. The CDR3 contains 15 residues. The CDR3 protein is CASRSQGRANYGYTF. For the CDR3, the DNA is TGTGCCAGCAGGTCACAGGGGCGAGCGAACTATGGCTACACCTTC.

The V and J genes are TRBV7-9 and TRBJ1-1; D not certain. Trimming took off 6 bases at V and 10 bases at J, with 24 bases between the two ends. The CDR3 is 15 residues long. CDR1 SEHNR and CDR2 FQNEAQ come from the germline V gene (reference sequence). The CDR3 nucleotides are TGTGCCAGCAGGTTTGGTTTGTCCAGTCCACGGGGAGCTTTCTTT. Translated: CASRFGLSSPRGAFF.

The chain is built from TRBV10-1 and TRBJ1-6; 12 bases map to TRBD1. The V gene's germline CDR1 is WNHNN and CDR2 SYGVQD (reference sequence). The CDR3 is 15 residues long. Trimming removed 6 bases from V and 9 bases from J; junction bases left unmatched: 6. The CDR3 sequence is CASSAGQGASSPLHF. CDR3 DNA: TGCGCCAGCAGCGCGGGACAGGGGGCCTCTTCACCCCTCCACTTT.

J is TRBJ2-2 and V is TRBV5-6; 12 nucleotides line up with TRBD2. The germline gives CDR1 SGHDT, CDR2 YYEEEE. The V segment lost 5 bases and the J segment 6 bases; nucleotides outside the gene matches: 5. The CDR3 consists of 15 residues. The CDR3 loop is CASRPSGRVSGELFF. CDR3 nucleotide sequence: TGTGCCAGCAGGCCTAGCGGGAGGGTGTCCGGGGAGCTGTTTTTT.

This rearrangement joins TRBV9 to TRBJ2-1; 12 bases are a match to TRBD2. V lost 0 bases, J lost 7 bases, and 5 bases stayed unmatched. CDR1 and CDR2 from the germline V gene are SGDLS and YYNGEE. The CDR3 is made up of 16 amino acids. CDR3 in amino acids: CASSVELGLAGNEQFF. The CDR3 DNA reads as TGTGCCAGCAGCGTAGAACTGGGACTAGCGGGTAATGAGCAGTTCTTC.

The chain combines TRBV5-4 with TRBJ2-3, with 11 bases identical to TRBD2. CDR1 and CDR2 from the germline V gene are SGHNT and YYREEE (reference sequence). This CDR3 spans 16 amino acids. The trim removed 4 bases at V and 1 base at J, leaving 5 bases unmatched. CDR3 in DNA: TGTGCCAGCAGCCCAAAACTAGCGGGAGGCACAGATACGCAGTATTTT. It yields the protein CASSPKLAGGTDTQYF. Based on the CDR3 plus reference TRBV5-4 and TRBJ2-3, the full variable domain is ETGVTQSPTHLIKTRGQQVTLRCSSQSGHNTVSWYQQALGQGPQFIFQYYREEENGRGNFPPRFSGLQFPNYSSELNVNALELDDSALYLCASSPKLAGGTDTQYFGPGTRLTVL.

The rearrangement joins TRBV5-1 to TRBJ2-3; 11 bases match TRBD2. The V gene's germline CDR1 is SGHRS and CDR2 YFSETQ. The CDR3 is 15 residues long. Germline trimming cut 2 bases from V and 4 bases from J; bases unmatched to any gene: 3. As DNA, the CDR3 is TGCGCCAGCAGCTTCACTAGCGGGAGTTCAGATACGCAGTATTTT. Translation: CASSFTSGSSDTQYF.

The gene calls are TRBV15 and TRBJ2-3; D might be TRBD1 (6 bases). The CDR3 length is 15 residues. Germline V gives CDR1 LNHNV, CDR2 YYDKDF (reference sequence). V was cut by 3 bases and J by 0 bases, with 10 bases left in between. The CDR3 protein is CATSRDRTSTDTQYF. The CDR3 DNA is TGTGCCACCAGCAGGGACAGAACTAGCACAGATACGCAGTATTTT.

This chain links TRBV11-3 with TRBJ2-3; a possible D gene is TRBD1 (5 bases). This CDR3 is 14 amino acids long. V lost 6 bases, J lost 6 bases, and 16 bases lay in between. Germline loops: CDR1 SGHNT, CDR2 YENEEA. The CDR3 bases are TGTGCCAGCAGTAGTGGACAATCTGGGGATACGCAGTATTTT. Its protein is CASSSGQSGDTQYF.

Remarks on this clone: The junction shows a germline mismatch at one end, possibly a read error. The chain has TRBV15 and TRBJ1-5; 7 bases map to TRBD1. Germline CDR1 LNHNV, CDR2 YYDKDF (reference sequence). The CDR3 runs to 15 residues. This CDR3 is CAASRAGQSNQPQHF. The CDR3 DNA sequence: TGTGCCGCCAGCAGAGCGGGACAGAGCAATCAGCCCCAGCATTTT.

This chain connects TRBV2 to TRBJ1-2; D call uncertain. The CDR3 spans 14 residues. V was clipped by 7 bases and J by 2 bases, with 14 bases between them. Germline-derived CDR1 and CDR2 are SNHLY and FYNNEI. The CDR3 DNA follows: TGTGCCAGCACCCGACAAAATCGGAACTATGGCTACACCTTC. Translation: CASTRQNRNYGYTF.

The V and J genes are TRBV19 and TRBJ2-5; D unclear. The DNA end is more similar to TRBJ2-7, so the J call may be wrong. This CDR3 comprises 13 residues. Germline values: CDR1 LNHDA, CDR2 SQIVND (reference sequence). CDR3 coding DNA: TGTGCCAGTAGTATTCGTGGCGGCTACGAGCAGTACTTC. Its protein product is CASSIRGGYEQYF.

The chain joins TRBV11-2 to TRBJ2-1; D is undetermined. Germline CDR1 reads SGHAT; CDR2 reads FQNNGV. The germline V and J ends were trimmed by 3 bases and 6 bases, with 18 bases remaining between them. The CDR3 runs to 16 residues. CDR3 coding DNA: TGTGCCAGCAGCTTTAGCCGGAACTCCGTAGGCAATGAGCAGTTCTTC. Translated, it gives CASSFSRNSVGNEQFF.

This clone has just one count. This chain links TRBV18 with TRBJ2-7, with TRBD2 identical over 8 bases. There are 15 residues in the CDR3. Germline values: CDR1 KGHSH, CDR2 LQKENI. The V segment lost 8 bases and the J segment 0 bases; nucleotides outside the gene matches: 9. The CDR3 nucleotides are TGTGCCAGCGCATTAGCGGGAACAAGCTCCTACGAGCAGTACTTC. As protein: CASALAGTSSYEQYF.

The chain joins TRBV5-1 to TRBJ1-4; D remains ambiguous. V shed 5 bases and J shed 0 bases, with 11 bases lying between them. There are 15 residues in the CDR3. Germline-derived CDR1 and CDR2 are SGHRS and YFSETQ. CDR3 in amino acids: CASRRTTTTNEKLFF. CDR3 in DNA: TGCGCCAGCAGGCGCACCACTACAACTAATGAAAAACTGTTTTTT. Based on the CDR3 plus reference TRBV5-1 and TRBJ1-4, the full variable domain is KAGVTQTPRYLIKTRGQQVTLSCSPISGHRSVSWYQQTPGQGLQFLFEYFSETQRNKGNFPGRFSGRQFSNSRSEMNVSTLELGDSALYLCASRRTTTTNEKLFFGSGTQLSVL.

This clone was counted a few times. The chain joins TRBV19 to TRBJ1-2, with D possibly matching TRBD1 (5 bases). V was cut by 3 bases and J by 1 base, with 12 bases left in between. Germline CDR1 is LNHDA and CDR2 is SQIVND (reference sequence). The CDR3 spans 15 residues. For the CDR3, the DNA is TGTGCCAGTAGTATGGGCCCCCAGGGTAACTATGGCTACACCTTC. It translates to CASSMGPQGNYGYTF.

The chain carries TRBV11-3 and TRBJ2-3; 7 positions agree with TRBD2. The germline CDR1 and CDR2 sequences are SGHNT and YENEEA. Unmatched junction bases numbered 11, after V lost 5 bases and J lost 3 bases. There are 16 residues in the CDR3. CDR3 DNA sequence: TGTGCCAGCAGCGGGAGGGCGGAGGGCCGTACAGATACGCAGTATTTT. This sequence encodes CASSGRAEGRTDTQYF.